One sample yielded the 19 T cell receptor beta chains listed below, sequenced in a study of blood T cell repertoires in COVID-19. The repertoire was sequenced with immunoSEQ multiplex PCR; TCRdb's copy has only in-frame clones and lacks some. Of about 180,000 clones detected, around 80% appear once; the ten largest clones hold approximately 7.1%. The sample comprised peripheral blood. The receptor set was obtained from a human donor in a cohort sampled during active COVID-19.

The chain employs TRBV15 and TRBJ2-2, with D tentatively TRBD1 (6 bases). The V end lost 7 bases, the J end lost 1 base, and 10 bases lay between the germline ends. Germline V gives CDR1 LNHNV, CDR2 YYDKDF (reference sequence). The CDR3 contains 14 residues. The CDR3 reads CATMGAGNTGELFF. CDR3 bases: TGTGCCACCATGGGGGCTGGGAACACCGGGGAGCTGTTTTTT. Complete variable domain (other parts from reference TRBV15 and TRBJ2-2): DAMVIQNPRYQVTQFGKPVTLSCSQTLNHNVMYWYQQKSSQAPKLLFHYYDKDFNNEADTPDNFQSRRPNTSFCFLDIRSPGLGDTAMYLCATMGAGNTGELFFGEGSRLTVL.

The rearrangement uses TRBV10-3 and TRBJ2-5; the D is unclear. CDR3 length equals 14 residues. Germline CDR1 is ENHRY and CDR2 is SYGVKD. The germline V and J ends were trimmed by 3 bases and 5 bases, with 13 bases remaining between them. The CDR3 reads CAISDGTVGETQYF. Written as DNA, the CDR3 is TGTGCCATCAGTGACGGAACGGTGGGCGAGACCCAGTACTTC.

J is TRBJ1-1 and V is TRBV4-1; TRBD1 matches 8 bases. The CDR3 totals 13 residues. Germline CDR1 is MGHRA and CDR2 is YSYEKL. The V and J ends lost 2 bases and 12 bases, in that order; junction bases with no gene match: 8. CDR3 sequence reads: CASSQHGQGSTFF. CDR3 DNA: TGCGCCAGCAGCCAACACGGACAGGGAAGTACTTTCTTT.

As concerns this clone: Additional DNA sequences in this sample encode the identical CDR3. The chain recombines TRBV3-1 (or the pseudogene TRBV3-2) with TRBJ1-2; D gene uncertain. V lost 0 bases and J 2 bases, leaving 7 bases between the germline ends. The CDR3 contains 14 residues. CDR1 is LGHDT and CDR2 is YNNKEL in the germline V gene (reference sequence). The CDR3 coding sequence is TGTGCCAGCAGCCAAGATCCGGGGAACTATGGCTACACCTTC. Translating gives CASSQDPGNYGYTF.

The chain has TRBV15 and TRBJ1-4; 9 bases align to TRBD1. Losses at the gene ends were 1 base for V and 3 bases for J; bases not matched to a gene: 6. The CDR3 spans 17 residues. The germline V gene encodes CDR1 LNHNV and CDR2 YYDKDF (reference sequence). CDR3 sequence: CATSRGQGVAANEKLFF. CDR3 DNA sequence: TGTGCCACCAGCAGAGGACAGGGGGTAGCGGCTAATGAAAAACTGTTTTTT.

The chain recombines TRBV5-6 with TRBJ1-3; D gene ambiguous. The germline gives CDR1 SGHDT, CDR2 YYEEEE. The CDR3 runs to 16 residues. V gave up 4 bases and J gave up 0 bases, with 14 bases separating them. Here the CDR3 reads CASSIRGLLSGNTIYF. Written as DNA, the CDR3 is TGTGCCAGCAGCATCCGAGGGCTACTCTCTGGAAACACCATATATTTT. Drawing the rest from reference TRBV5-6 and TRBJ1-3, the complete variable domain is DAGVTQSPTHLIKTRGQQVTLRCSPKSGHDTVSWYQQALGQGPQFIFQYYEEEERQRGNFPDRFSGHQFPNYSSELNVNALLLGDSALYLCASSIRGLLSGNTIYFGEGSWLTVV.

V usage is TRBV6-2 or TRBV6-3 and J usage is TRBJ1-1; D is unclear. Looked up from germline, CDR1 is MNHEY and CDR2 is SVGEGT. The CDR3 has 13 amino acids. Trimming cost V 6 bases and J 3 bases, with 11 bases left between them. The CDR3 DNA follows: TGTGCCAGCAGCCACGATTCGGACACTGAAGCTTTCTTT. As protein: CASSHDSDTEAFF.

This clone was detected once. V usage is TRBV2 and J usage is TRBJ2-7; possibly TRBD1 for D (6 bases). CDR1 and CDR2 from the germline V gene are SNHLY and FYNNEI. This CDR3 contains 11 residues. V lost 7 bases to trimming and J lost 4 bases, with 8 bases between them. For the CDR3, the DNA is TGTGCCAGCACGGACAGATACGAGCAGTACTTC. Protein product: CASTDRYEQYF.

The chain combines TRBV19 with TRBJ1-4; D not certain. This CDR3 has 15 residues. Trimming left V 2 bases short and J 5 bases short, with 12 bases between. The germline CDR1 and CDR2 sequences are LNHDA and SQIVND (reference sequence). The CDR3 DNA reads TGTGCCAGTAGTATAACTAGGGAGACAAATGAAAAACTGTTTTTT. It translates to CASSITRETNEKLFF.

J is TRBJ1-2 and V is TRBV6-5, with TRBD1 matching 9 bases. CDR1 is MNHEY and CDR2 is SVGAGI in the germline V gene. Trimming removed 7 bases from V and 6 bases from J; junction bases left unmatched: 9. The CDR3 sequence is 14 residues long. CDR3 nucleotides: TGTGCCAGCAAAAACCCGGGACAGGGAGATGGCTACACCTTC. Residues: CASKNPGQGDGYTF.

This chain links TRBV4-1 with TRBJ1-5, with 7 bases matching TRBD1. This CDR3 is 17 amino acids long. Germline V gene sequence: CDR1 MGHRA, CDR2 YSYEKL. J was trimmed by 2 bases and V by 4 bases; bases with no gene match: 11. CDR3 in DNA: TGCGCCAGCAGCCGGAACACGGGGCAGGGGGGCAATCAGCCCCAGCATTTT. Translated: CASSRNTGQGGNQPQHF.

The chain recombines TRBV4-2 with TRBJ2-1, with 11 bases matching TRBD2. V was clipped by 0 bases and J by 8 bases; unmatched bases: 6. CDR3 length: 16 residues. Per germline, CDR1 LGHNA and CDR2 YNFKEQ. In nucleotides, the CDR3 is TGTGCCAGCAGCCAAGATTGGGCTAGCGGGGGGTATGAGCAGTTCTTC. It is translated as CASSQDWASGGYEQFF.

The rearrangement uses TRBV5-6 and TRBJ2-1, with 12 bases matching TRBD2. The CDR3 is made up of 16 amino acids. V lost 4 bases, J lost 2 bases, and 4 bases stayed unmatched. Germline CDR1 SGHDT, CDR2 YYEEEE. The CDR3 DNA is TGTGCCAGCAGCGAAGGACTAGCGGGGCCCTACAATGAGCAGTTCTTC. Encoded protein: CASSEGLAGPYNEQFF.

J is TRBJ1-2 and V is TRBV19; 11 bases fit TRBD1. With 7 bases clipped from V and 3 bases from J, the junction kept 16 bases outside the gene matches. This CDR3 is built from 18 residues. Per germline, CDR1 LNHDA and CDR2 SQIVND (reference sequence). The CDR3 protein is CASTPLGTGGYEDYGYTF. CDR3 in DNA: TGTGCCAGTACCCCTCTAGGGACAGGGGGATATGAGGACTATGGCTACACCTTC.

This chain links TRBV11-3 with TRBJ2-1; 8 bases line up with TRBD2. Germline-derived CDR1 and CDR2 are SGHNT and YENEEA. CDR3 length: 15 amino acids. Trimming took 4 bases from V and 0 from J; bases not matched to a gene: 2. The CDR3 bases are TGTGCCAGCAGCTCGGGGGGGAGCTCCTACAATGAGCAGTTCTTC. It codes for CASSSGGSSYNEQFF.

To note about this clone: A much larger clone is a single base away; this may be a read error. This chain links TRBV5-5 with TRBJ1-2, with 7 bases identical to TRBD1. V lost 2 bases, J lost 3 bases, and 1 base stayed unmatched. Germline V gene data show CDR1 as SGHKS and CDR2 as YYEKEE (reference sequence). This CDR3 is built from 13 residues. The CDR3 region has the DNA TGTGCCAGCAGCTTCACAGGGGACTATGGCTACACCTTC. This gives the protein CASSFTGDYGYTF.

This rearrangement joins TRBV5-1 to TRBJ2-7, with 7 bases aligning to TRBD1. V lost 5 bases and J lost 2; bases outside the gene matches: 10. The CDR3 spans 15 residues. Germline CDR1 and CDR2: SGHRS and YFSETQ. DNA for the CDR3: TGCGCCAGCAGATGGGATTGGGACAGCACCTACGAGCAGTACTTC. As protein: CASRWDWDSTYEQYF.

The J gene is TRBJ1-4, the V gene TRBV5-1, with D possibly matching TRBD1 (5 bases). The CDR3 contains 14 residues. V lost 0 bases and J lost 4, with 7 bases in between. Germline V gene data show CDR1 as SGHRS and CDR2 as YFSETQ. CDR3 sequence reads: CASSLAGINEKLFF. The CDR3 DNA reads TGCGCCAGCAGCTTGGCAGGGATTAATGAAAAACTGTTTTTT.

CDR3 sequence: CASSLVRPGGTDTQYF. The CDR3 coding sequence is TGTGCCAGCAGCTTAGTTCGCCCGGGGGGCACAGATACGCAGTATTTT. The gene calls are TRBV7-8 and TRBJ2-3; possibly TRBD2 for D (6 bases). The V and J ends lost 1 base and 1 base respectively, with 12 bases between them. CDR1 and CDR2 (germline): SGHVS, FQNEAQ. The CDR3 extends over 16 amino acids.